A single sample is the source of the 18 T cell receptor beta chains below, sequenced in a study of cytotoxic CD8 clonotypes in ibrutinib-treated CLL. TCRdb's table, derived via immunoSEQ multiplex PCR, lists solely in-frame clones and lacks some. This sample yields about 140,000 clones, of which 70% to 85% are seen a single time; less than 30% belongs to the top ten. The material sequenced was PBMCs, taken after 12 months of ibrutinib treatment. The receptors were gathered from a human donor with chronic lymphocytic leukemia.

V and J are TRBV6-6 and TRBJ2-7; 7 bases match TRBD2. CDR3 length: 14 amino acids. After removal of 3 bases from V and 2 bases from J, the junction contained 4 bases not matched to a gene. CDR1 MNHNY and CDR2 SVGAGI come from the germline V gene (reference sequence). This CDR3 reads CASSYRGDPYEQYF. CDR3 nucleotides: TGTGCCAGCAGTTATCGGGGGGATCCCTACGAGCAGTACTTC.

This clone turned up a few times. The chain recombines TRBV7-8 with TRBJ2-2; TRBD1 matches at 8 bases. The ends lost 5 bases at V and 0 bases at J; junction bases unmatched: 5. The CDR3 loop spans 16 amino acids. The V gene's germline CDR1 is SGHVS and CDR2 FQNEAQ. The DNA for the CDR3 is TGTGCCAGCAGCACTAGACAGGGGACGAACACCGGGGAGCTGTTTTTT. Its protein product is CASSTRQGTNTGELFF.

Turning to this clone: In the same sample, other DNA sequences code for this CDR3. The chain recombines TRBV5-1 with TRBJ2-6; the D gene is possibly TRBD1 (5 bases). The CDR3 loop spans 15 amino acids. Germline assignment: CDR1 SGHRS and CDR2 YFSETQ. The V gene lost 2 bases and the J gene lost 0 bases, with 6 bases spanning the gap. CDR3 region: CASSFRDSGANVLTF. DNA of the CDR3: TGCGCCAGCAGCTTCAGGGACTCTGGGGCCAACGTCCTGACTTTC.

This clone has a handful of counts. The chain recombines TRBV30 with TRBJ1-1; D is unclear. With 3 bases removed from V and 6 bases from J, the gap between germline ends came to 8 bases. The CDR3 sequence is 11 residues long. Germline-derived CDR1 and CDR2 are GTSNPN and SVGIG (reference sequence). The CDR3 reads CAWSAYPEAFF. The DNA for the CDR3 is TGTGCCTGGAGCGCCTACCCTGAAGCTTTCTTT.

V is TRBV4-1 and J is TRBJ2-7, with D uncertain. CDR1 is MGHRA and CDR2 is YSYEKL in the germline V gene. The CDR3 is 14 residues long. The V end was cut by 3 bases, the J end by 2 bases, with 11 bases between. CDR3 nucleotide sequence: TGCGCCAGCAGCCACCCCGATGCGACCTACGAGCAGTACTTC. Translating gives CASSHPDATYEQYF.

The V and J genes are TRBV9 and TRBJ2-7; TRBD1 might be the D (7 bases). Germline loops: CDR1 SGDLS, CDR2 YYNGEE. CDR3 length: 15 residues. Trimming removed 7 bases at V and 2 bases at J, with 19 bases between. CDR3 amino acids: CASSSDRDSPYEQYF. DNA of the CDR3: TGTGCCAGCTCTAGCGACAGGGATTCGCCCTACGAGCAGTACTTC. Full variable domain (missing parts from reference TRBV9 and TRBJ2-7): DSGVTQTPKHLITATGQRVTLRCSPRSGDLSVYWYQQSLDQGLQFLIQYYNGEERAKGNILERFSAQQFPDLHSELNLSSLELGDSALYFCASSSDRDSPYEQYFGPGTRLTVT.

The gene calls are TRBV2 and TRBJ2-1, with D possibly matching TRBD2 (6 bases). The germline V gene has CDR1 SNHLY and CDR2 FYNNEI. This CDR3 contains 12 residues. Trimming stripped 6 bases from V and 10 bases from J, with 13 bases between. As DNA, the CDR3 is TGTGCCAGCAGCCAAGCCCTAGCGGAGCAGTTCTTC. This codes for CASSQALAEQFF.

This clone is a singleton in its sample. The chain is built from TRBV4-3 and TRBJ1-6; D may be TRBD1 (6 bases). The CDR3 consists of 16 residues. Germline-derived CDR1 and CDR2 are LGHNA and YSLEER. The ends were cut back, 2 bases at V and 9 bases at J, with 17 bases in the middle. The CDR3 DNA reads TGCGCCAGCAGCCAAAGGGGGGAGGGTGGTGGTTCACCCCTCCACTTT. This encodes CASSQRGEGGGSPLHF.

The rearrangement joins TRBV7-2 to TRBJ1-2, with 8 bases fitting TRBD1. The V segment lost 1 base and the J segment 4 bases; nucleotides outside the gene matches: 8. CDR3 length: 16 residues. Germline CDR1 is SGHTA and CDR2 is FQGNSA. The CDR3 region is CASSLGMAGGTYGYTF. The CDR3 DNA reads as TGTGCCAGCAGCTTAGGTATGGCAGGGGGCACCTATGGCTACACCTTC.

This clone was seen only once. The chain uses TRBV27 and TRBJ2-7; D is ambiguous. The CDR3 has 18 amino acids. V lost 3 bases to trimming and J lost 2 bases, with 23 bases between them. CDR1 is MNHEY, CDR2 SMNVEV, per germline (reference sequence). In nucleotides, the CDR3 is TGTGCCAGCAGTTTGCTAACTTTCAACTCTTTACCCGCCTACGAGCAGTACTTC. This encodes CASSLLTFNSLPAYEQYF.

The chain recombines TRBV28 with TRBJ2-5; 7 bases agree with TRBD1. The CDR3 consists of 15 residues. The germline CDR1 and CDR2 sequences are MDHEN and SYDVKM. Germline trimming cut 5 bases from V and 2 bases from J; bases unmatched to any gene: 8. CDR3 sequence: CASSRPGQNQETQYF. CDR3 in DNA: TGTGCCAGCAGTCGCCCGGGACAGAATCAAGAGACCCAGTACTTC.

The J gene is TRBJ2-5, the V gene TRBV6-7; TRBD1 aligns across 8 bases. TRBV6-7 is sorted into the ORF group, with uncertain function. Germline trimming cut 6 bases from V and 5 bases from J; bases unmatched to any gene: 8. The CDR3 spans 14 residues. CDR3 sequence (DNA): TGTGCCAGCAGGGGGGACAGGCGGCGGGAGACCCAGTACTTC. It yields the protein CASRGDRRRETQYF.

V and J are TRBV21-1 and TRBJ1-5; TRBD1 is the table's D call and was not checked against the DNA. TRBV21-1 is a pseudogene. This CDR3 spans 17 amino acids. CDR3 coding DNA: TGTGCCAGCAGCGATTGGGCAAGTCAGGGGGCCAATCAGCCCCAGCATTTT. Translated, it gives CASSDWASQGANQPQHF.

Written as DNA, the CDR3 is TGTGCCAGCGCGCTGCTAGCGGGGAACCCCTACGAGCAGTACTTC. Amino acids: CASALLAGNPYEQYF. This chain uses TRBV27 with TRBJ2-7, with 9 nucleotides matching TRBD2. V lost 8 bases, J lost 2 bases, and 10 bases stayed unmatched. The CDR3 totals 15 residues. Germline assignment: CDR1 MNHEY and CDR2 SMNVEV (reference sequence).

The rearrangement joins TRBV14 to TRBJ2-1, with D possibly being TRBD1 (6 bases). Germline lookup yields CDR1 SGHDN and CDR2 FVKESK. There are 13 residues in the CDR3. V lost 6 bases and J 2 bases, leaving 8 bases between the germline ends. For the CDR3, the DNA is TGTGCCAGCAGACAGGGTGCCTACAATGAGCAGTTCTTC. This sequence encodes CASRQGAYNEQFF.

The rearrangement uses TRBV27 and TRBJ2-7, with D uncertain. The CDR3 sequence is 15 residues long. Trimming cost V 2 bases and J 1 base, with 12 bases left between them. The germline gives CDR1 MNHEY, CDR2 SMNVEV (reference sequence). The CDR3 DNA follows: TGTGCCAGCAGTTTACTCGGCGGTTGGTCCTACGAGCAGTACTTC. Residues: CASSLLGGWSYEQYF.

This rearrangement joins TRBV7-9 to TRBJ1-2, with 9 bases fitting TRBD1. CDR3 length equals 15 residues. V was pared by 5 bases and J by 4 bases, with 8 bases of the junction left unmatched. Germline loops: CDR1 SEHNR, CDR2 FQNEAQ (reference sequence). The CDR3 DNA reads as TGTGCCAGCAGCAGAACAGGGGGCTCCTCCTATGGCTACACCTTC. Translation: CASSRTGGSSYGYTF.

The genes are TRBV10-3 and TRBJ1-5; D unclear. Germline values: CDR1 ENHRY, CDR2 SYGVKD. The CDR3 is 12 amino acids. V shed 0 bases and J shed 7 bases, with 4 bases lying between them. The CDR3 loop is CAISESRQPQHF. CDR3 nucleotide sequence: TGTGCCATCAGTGAGTCGAGGCAGCCCCAGCATTTT.